This is a list of T cell receptor beta chains from one sample in a study of blood T cell repertoires in COVID-19. Measured with immunoSEQ multiplex PCR; TCRdb has only the in-frame clones, and not every one. The sample yields a few hundred thousand clones, 80% to 90% seen once. The sequenced sample was peripheral blood. These TCRs come from a man between 60 and 70 years old who had recovered from COVID-19. Both conserved end residues are part of each CDR3. D genes are given only for firm matches. Rows may omit the clone size; those that give it use once, few, many or a size class.

NA	TRBV11-2	NA	TRBJ2-1	TGTGCCAGCAGCTTAGGTATAGCGCCCTACAATGAGCAGTTCTTC	CASSLGIAPYNEQFF
NA	TRBV5-1	NA	TRBJ2-7	TGCGCCAGCAGATTAGGGGTCGGCAGGTCCGTCTCCTACGAGCAGTACTTC	CASRLGVGRSVSYEQYF
TRBD1	TRBV30	NA	TRBJ1-2	TGTGCCTGGAGTGTAAACAGGGGGTATGGCTACACCTTC	CAWSVNRGYGYTF
NA	TRBV5-6	NA	TRBJ2-7	TGTGCCAGCAGCTTGAGATGGCAGGGAACGGAGCAGTACTTC	CASSLRWQGTEQYF
NA	TRBV5-1	NA	TRBJ2-1	TGCGCCAGCAGCTTGGCCTTGGGGGCACATGAGCAGTTCTTC	CASSLALGAHEQFF
NA	TRBV19	NA	TRBJ1-1	TGTGCCAGTAGTATAGGGGGACATGCCCTTGAAGCTTTCTTT	CASSIGGHALEAFF
NA	TRBV7-2	NA	TRBJ2-2	TGTGCCAGCAGCTCATACGGGACCGGGGAGCTGTTTTTT	CASSSYGTGELFF
TRBD1	TRBV27	NA	TRBJ1-1	TGTGCCAGCAGTTTATGGGACAGGAACACTGAAGCTTTCTTT	CASSLWDRNTEAFF
TRBD1	TRBV6-5	NA	TRBJ1-4	TGTGCCAGCAGTTACGTCCCAGGGGGAATTGAAAAACTGTTTTTT	CASSYVPGGIEKLFF
NA	TRBV6-5	once	TRBJ1-2	TGTGCCAGCAGTCCCGAGGGCGGGGCCCGAGGCTACACCTTC	CASSPEGGARGYTF